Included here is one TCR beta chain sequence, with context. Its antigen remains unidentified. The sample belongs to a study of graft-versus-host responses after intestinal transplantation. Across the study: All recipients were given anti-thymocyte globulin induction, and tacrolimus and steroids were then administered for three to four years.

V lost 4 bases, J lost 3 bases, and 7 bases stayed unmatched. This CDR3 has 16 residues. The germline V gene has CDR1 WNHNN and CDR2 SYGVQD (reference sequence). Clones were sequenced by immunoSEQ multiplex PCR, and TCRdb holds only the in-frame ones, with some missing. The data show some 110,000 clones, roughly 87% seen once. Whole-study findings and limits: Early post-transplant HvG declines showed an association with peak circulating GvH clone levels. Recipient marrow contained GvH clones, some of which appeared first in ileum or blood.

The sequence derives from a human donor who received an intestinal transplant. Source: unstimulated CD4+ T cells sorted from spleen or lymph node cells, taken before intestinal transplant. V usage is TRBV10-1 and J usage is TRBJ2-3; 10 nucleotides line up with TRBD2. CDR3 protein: CASSVASGSLTDTQYF. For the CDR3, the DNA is TGCGCCAGCAGTGTTGCTAGCGGGAGTTTAACAGATACGCAGTATTTT.